The TCR beta chain described here comes from a study of shared clonotypes between healthy human individuals (dated by TCRdb to the early 2020s). Background for the entire study: The cohort included a few men and a couple of women between 18 and 49 years of age. Per donor, three plates each were used for CD4 naive and CD4 memory, two for CD8 naive, and one for CD8 memory. The study deeply sequenced blood TCR repertoires of five healthy adults to estimate repertoire size and the extent of clonotype sharing between individuals. Libraries were prepared and TCR repertoires were sequenced by different laboratories using diverse techniques, in order to increase sequencing depth and limit assay-specific biases. Each donor's leukapheresis produced roughly between roughly 0.9 and 9 billion PBMCs.

Healthy HIV-negative adults with no recently reported acute infections or vaccinations were included as donors. All donors were Caucasian adults living in Nashville, Tennessee, USA. CD4+ T cells were enriched by magnetic negative selection, after which naive cells were positively selected on CD45RA and the negative fraction was taken as the memory subset. Blood was collected by leukapheresis, and PBMCs were isolated by Ficoll-Histopaque density gradient centrifugation and then cryopreserved in liquid nitrogen vapor phase. Analytical flow cytometry was used to check the purity and quantity of every magnetically sorted T cell population. Genomic DNA was isolated from each sorted fraction and quantified by UV absorbance on a Nanodrop 2000c. Comment on this clone: This receptor's antigen is unknown. No per-base quality is available; no much larger clone lies one base away.

Using the deep immunoSEQ assay, multiplex PCR amplified TCR CDR3 regions from genomic DNA. Extracted genomic DNA from each cell subset was distributed evenly across all wells of several immunoSEQ 96-well plates, and each plate was treated as a replicate. For sorted subsets, around 200 ng genomic DNA, equal to 25,000 to 35,000 T cell genomes, was loaded into each replicate PCR. Purified libraries were quantified with a Qubit 3.0 fluorometer, sized on a Bioanalyzer 2100, and re-quantified with the KAPA Library Quantification kit. Every immunoSEQ 96-well plate was sequenced on a separate single-read 150-cycle Illumina NextSeq 550 flow cell. Per the authors' processing: Because the immunoSEQ output included only junctional sequences and no quality scores, the filtering could not be the same as the filtering used for full-length reads. To assign V/J genes and CDR3, sequences were annotated using PyIR, a Python wrapper for IgBLAST v1.9, with IMGT germline references. Any read was removed if the V/J assignment was weak (E-value above 1e-6), the CDR3 was missing, or the read contained stop codons, out-of-frame junctions, or ambiguous translated residues. V3J clonotypes were defined as sequences sharing an identical inferred V gene, J gene, and CDR3 amino acid sequence. The percentage overlap between two repertoires was calculated by dividing the number of shared unique clonotypes by the size of the smaller repertoire. Repertoire richness was assessed with RTK rarefaction, the Chao1 estimator, and Recon v2.1 estimates of unobserved clonotypes. Generation probabilities for all TCRbeta clonotypes obtained by the gDNA method from a handful of donors were computed using OLGA. Entries here come from immuneACCESS through TCRdb and include only in-frame sequences with V and J called. Some clones fail to appear in such tables; in the studies checked, an unresolved V gene covers under half of the shortfall, and the cause of the remainder is unknown. V, J and clone size are those of that table, while D and trimming were read from the DNA. Recorded for this sample are roughly 1,600,000 clones; just under 99% of them occurred a single time. The ten top clones hold 0.36% of the sample.

Trimming leaves V shorter by 4 bases and J shorter by 5 bases, with the junction holding 12 bases beyond the gene matches. CDR1 and CDR2 are drawn from the germline V gene: KGHSH, LQKENI. Spanning cysteine to phenylalanine, the CDR3 consists of 18 amino acids. Only the CDR3 part of the read is kept: 54 bases, read in frame from the first base. The research as a whole found: Naive subsets generally had larger estimated clonotype richness than memory subsets did. Compared with non-shared clonotypes, clonotypes shared by all four sorted-subset donors had higher generation probabilities. Pairwise subsampling indicated that sequencing depth was expected to affect the degree of clonotype sharing among donors. Sampling was limited to blood, and TCR repertoires in tissue likely differ from TCR repertoires in blood. The genetic and exposure-history diversity represented was limited by the small number of donors. Incomplete sequencing was indicated by rarefaction of sorted-subset datasets, despite the large sequencing depth. Across a handful of donors, 5% to 6% of naive CD4, 3.5% of naive CD8, 2.3% of memory CD4, and over 0.35% of memory CD8 clonotypes were shared.

The chain is assembled from TRBV18 and TRBJ2-1, and 12 junctional nucleotides match TRBD2. Sample: naive CD4+ T cells sorted from blood. The meaning of the sample's cell subset or site label: CD45RA+ positively selected. The receptor comes from a young man in good health. At the DNA level, the sequence is TGTGCCAGCTCACATGGGACTAGCGGGCTATTTCGGAACAATGAGCAGTTCTTC. It codes for CASSHGTSGLFRNNEQFF.